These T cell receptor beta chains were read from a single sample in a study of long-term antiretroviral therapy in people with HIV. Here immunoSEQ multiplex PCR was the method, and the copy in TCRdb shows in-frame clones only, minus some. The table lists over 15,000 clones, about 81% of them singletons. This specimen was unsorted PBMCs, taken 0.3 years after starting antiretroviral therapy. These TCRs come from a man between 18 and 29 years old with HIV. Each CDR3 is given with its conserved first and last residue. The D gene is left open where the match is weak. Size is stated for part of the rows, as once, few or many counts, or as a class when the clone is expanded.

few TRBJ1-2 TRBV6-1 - CASSKGVYYGYTF TGTGCCAGCAGTAAGGGGGTTTACTATGGCTACACCTTC
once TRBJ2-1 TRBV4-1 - CASSQVPNEQFF TGCGCCAGCAGCCAAGTCCCCAATGAGCAGTTCTTC
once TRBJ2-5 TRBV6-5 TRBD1 CASRNRGQETQYF TGTGCCAGCAGGAACAGGGGTCAAGAGACCCAGTACTTC
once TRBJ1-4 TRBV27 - CASSLVWAGGGKEKLFF TGTGCCAGCAGTTTAGTCTGGGCGGGGGGCGGGAAAGAAAAACTGTTTTTT
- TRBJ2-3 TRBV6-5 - CASSYSWGAGDTQYF TGTGCCAGCAGTTACTCCTGGGGGGCTGGGGATACGCAGTATTTT
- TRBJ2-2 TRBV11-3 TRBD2 CASSFSGGADGGELFF TGTGCCAGCTCCTTTAGCGGGGGGGCCGATGGCGGGGAGCTGTTTTTT
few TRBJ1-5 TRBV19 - CASRIKYTSGQPQHF TGTGCCAGTAGGATAAAATACACCTCAGGGCAGCCCCAGCATTTT
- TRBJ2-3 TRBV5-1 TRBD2 CASSLDAGGFTDTQYF TGCGCCAGCAGCTTGGATGCGGGGGGCTTCACAGATACGCAGTATTTT
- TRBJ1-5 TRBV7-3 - CASSLDSNQPQHF TGTGCCAGCAGCTTAGATAGCAATCAGCCCCAGCATTTT
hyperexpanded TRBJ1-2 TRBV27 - CASSSLDGFRNYGYTF TGTGCCAGCAGTTCCCTGGACGGTTTCCGTAACTATGGCTACACCTTC
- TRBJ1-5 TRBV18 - CASSPDASQPQHF TGTGCCAGCTCACCCGATGCTTCTCAGCCCCAGCATTTT
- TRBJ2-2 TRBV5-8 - CASSFREAGELFF TGTGCCAGCAGTTTCCGAGAGGCCGGGGAGCTGTTTTTT
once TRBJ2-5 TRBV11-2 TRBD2 CASSDTYGLAASQETQYF TGTGCCAGCAGCGACACCTATGGGCTAGCGGCAAGCCAAGAGACCCAGTACTTC
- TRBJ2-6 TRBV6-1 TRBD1 CASSEVAGGAGANVLTF TGTGCCAGCAGTGAAGTGGCAGGGGGCGCTGGGGCCAACGTCCTGACTTTC
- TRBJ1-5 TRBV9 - CASSVGNQPQHF TGTGCCAGCAGCGTAGGGAATCAGCCCCAGCATTTT
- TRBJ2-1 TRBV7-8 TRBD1 CASSLSGTGYNEQFF TGTGCCAGCAGCCTATCCGGGACAGGCTACAATGAGCAGTTCTTC
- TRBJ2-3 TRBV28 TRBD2 CASSLAGGHTDTQYF TGTGCCAGCAGTTTAGCGGGGGGGCACACAGATACGCAGTATTTT
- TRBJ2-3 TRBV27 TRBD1 CASGTGVITDTQYF TGTGCCAGCGGAACAGGGGTCATCACAGATACGCAGTATTTT
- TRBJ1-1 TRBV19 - CASKYTETNTEAFF TGTGCCAGTAAGTACACCGAGACAAACACTGAAGCTTTCTTT
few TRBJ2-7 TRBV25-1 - CASSEPPFDEQYF TGTGCCAGCAGTGAACCCCCCTTCGACGAGCAGTACTTC
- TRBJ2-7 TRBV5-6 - CASSGTVIYEQYF TGTGCCAGCAGCGGTACAGTGATCTACGAGCAGTACTTC
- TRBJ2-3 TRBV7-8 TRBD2 CASSLYSPWGGSTDTQYF TGTGCCAGCAGCTTATACTCTCCCTGGGGGGGGAGCACAGATACGCAGTATTTT
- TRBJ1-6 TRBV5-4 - CASSSDRPYSPLHF TGTGCCAGCAGCTCCGACAGACCTTATTCACCCCTCCACTTT
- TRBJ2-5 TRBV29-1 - CSARTAGGTQYF TGCAGCGCAAGGACTGCTGGGGGGACCCAGTACTTC
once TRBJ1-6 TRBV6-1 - CASSVGGNNSPLHF TGTGCCAGCAGTGTGGGGGGGAACAATTCACCCCTCCACTTT
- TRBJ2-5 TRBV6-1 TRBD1 CASSGMTGGIETQYF TGTGCCAGCAGTGGTATGACAGGGGGCATAGAGACCCAGTACTTC
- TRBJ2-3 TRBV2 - CASSLGPRDTQYF TGTGCCAGCAGTCTCGGACCACGAGATACGCAGTATTTT
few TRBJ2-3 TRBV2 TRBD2 CATLSPSGGDTQYF TGTGCCACCTTGTCCCCTAGCGGGGGTGATACGCAGTATTTT
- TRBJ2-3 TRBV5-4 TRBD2 CASSFTSGGLSTDTQYF TGTGCCAGCAGCTTCACTAGCGGGGGCCTTAGCACAGATACGCAGTATTTT
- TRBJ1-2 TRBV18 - CASSLDTNYGYTF TGTGCCAGCTCCCTAGACACTAACTATGGCTACACCTTC
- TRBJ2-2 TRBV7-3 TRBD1 CASSLLGTGGSGELFF TGTGCCAGCAGCTTATTGGGGACAGGGGGATCCGGGGAGCTGTTTTTT
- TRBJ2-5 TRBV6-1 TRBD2 CASSDSGGAETQYF TGTGCCAGCAGTGATAGCGGGGGGGCCGAGACCCAGTACTTC
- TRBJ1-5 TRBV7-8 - CASSLTYSNQPQHF TGTGCCAGCAGCCTAACATATAGCAATCAGCCCCAGCATTTT
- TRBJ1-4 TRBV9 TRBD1 CASSVSGTGGLGEKLFF TGTGCCAGCAGCGTGTCCGGGACAGGGGGTTTAGGTGAAAAACTGTTTTTT
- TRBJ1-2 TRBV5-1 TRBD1 CASSQGGHVGYTF TGCGCCAGCAGCCAGGGGGGGCATGTGGGCTACACCTTC
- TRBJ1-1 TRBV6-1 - CASAGAFF TGTGCCAGCGCCGGAGCTTTCTTT
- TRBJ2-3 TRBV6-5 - CASSLQGSSTDTQYF TGTGCCAGCAGCCTCCAGGGATCTAGCACAGATACGCAGTATTTT
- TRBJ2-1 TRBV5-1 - CASSPGRAGEQFF TGCGCCAGCAGCCCGGGGCGGGCCGGTGAGCAGTTCTTC
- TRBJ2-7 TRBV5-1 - CASSERGGGEQYF TGCGCCAGCAGCGAGAGGGGGGGAGGTGAGCAGTACTTC
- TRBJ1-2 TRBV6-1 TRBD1 CASSPPRGDYGYTF TGTGCCAGCAGTCCGCCCAGGGGGGACTATGGCTACACCTTC
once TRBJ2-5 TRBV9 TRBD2 CASSVGLAAIQETQYF TGTGCCAGCAGCGTAGGGCTAGCGGCGATCCAAGAGACCCAGTACTTC
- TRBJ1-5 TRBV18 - CASSPPNRINQPQHF TGTGCCAGCTCACCACCGAACAGGATAAATCAGCCCCAGCATTTT
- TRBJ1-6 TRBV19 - CASSIIGTNNSPLHF TGTGCCAGTAGTATTATCGGGACAAATAATTCACCCCTCCACTTT
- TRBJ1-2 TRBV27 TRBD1 CASSPQGESFYGYTF TGTGCCAGCAGTCCCCAGGGGGAAAGCTTCTATGGCTACACCTTC
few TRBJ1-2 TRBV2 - CASSVQGNGYTF TGTGCCAGCAGTGTCCAGGGGAATGGCTACACCTTC
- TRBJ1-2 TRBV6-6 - CASSLQTGGYGYTF TGTGCCAGCAGCCTTCAGACAGGCGGCTATGGCTACACCTTC
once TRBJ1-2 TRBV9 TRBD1 CASSERGQNIQGYTF TGTGCCAGCAGCGAAAGGGGACAGAACATTCAAGGCTACACCTTC